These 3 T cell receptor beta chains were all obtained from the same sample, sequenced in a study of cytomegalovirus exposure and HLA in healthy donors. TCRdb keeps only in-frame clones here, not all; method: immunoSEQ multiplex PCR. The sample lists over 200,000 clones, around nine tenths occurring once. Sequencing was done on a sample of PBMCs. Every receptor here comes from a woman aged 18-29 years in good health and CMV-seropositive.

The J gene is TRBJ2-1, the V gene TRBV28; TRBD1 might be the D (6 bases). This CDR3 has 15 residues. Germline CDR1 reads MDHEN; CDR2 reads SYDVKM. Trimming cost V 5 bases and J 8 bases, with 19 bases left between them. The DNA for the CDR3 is TGTGCCAGCAGTCCTACTTCCGGGACACGCGATGAGCAGTTCTTC. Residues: CASSPTSGTRDEQFF.

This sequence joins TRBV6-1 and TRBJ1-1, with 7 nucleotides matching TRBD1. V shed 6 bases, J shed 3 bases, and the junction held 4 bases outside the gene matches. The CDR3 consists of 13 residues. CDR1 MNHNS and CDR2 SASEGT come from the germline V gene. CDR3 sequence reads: CASRTGLYTEAFF. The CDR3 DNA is TGTGCCAGCAGGACAGGGTTATACACTGAAGCTTTCTTT.

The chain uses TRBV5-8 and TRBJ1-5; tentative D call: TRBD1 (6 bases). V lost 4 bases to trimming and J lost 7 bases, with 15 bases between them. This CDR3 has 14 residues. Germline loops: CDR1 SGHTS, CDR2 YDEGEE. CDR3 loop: CASSPVDRAQPQHF. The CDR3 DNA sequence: TGTGCCAGCAGCCCAGTGGACAGAGCGCAGCCCCAGCATTTT. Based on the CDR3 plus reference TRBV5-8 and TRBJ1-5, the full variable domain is EAGVTQSPTHLIKTRGQQATLRCSPISGHTSVYWYQQALGLGLQFLLWYDEGEERNRGNFPPRFSGRQFPNYSSELNVNALELEDSALYLCASSPVDRAQPQHFGDGTRLSIL.